Shown below are 20 T cell receptor beta chains from a single sample sequenced in a study of pediatric ulcerative colitis. TCRdb's table, derived via immunoSEQ multiplex PCR, lists solely in-frame clones and lacks some. Among tens of thousands of clones listed, roughly nine tenths were seen once. Sequenced sample: blood. The receptor set was obtained from a boy between 10 and 17 years old with severe ulcerative colitis.

J is TRBJ2-1 and V is TRBV27, with TRBD2 matching 8 bases. V lost 6 bases to trimming and J lost 5 bases; unmatched junction nucleotides: 9. Per germline, CDR1 MNHEY and CDR2 SMNVEV (reference sequence). CDR3 size: 15 residues. The CDR3 bases are TGTGCCAGCAGCCTTACCGGGACTAGAAACAATGAGCAGTTCTTC. Translation: CASSLTGTRNNEQFF.

V and J are TRBV7-2 and TRBJ2-7, with D maybe TRBD2 (5 bases). The CDR3 length is 13 residues. The V gene lost 1 base and the J gene lost 3 bases, with 7 bases spanning the gap. Germline CDR1 is SGHTA and CDR2 is FQGNSA. The CDR3 reads CASSLDGSYEQYF. CDR3 coding DNA: TGTGCCAGCAGCTTAGATGGGAGCTACGAGCAGTACTTC.

The chain is built from TRBV4-2 and TRBJ2-7; perhaps TRBD2 as D (6 bases). V shed 1 base and J shed 3 bases, with 7 bases lying between them. This CDR3 region has 13 residues. Germline-derived CDR1 and CDR2 are LGHNA and YNFKEQ. Written as DNA, the CDR3 is TGTGCCAGCAGCCAAGGGGGGGACTACGAGCAGTACTTC. It translates to CASSQGGDYEQYF.

The V and J genes are TRBV29-1 and TRBJ2-7; D perhaps matches TRBD1 (6 bases). V was trimmed by 6 bases and J by 3 bases, leaving 15 bases between them. Germline lookup yields CDR1 SQVTM and CDR2 ANQGSEA. This CDR3 contains 13 residues. This CDR3 reads CSVETGLGYEQYF. CDR3 coding DNA: TGCAGCGTAGAAACAGGGTTGGGCTACGAGCAGTACTTC.

This clone appeared a few times. The CDR3 sequence: CASSIGQSGNTIYF. The CDR3 DNA reads as TGTGCCAGTAGTATAGGACAGTCTGGAAACACCATATATTTT. V usage is TRBV19 and J usage is TRBJ1-3; perhaps TRBD1 as D (5 bases). CDR1 LNHDA and CDR2 SQIVND come from the germline V gene (reference sequence). This CDR3 is built from 14 residues. The V end lost 1 base, the J end lost 1 base, and 5 bases lay between the germline ends.

This chain joins TRBV7-9 and TRBJ2-7; D is unresolved. V was trimmed by 1 base and J by 2 bases, leaving 18 bases between them. The CDR3 is made up of 17 amino acids. The germline CDR1 and CDR2 sequences are SEHNR and FQNEAQ (reference sequence). In DNA, the CDR3 is TGTGCCAGCAGCTTAGGCCCTCCCTCATATATACCCTACGAGCAGTACTTC. Amino acid sequence: CASSLGPPSYIPYEQYF.

This chain connects TRBV10-2 to TRBJ2-7, with 9 nucleotides matching TRBD2. The CDR3 loop spans 14 amino acids. The J segment lost 2 bases and the V segment lost 5 bases, leaving 4 bases of the junction unmatched. Germline CDR1 is WSHSY and CDR2 is SAAADI. The CDR3 DNA sequence: TGCGCCAGCAGTAGACTAGCGGATACCTACGAGCAGTACTTC. This encodes CASSRLADTYEQYF.

This clone occurred a few times. The chain combines TRBV7-2 with TRBJ1-1, with D hard to call. This CDR3 comprises 13 residues. V lost 1 base and J lost 4, with 7 bases in between. CDR1 SGHTA and CDR2 FQGNSA come from the germline V gene. The CDR3 is CASSLGVGTEAFF. The CDR3 bases are TGTGCCAGCAGCTTAGGGGTGGGCACTGAAGCTTTCTTT. The full variable domain, rest sourced from reference TRBV7-2 and TRBJ1-1, is GAGVSQSPSNKVTEKGKDVELRCDPISGHTALYWYRQSLGQGLEFLIYFQGNSAPDKSGLPSDRFSAERTGGSVSTLTIQRTQQEDSAVYLCASSLGVGTEAFFGQGTRLTVV.

The CDR3 DNA follows: TGTGCCAGCAGCCGAGAGACAGATACGCAGTATTTT. It encodes CASSRETDTQYF. This chain uses TRBV11-2 with TRBJ2-3; no firm D call. The length of the CDR3 is 12 residues. The germline V and J ends were trimmed by 5 bases and 3 bases, with 6 bases remaining between them. The germline V gene encodes CDR1 SGHAT and CDR2 FQNNGV.

This chain uses TRBV7-9 with TRBJ1-1; no firm D call. This CDR3 is 12 amino acids long. Germline CDR1 and CDR2: SEHNR and FQNEAQ (reference sequence). V was clipped by 2 bases and J by 4 bases, with 5 bases between them. This CDR3 is CASSLPFTEAFF. In nucleotides, the CDR3 is TGTGCCAGCAGCTTACCCTTCACTGAAGCTTTCTTT. Full variable domain (outside the CDR3, taken from reference TRBV7-9 and TRBJ1-1): DTGVSQNPRHKITKRGQNVTFRCDPISEHNRLYWYRQTLGQGPEFLTYFQNEAQLEKSRLLSDRFSAERPKGSFSTLEIQRTEQGDSAMYLCASSLPFTEAFFGQGTRLTVV.

In this sample, this clone turned up once. The CDR3 sequence is CASSRYEGTEAFF. In DNA form, the CDR3 reads TGTGCCAGCAGCCGTTACGAGGGGACTGAAGCTTTCTTT. This chain uses TRBV7-9 with TRBJ1-1; D is perhaps TRBD1 (5 bases). Trimming stripped 5 bases from V and 5 bases from J, with 12 bases between. Per germline, CDR1 SEHNR and CDR2 FQNEAQ (reference sequence). This CDR3 is 13 amino acids long.

V gene TRBV5-4 combines with J gene TRBJ2-2, with TRBD2 matching over 12 bases. Germline CDR1 reads SGHNT; CDR2 reads YYREEE (reference sequence). The V segment lost 4 bases and the J segment 4 bases; nucleotides outside the gene matches: 8. This CDR3 region has 17 residues. The CDR3 spells CASSPGLAGTLTGELFF. DNA for the CDR3: TGTGCCAGCAGCCCCGGACTAGCGGGAACCCTCACCGGGGAGCTGTTTTTT.

This chain joins TRBV10-3 and TRBJ1-4; the D gene is possibly TRBD1 (5 bases). Germline values: CDR1 ENHRY, CDR2 SYGVKD. The V and J ends lost 9 bases and 4 bases respectively, with 9 bases between them. This CDR3 comprises 12 residues. The CDR3: CAIGRGNEKLFF. CDR3 nucleotide sequence: TGTGCCATAGGGAGGGGTAATGAAAAACTGTTTTTT.

The rearrangement joins TRBV13 to TRBJ2-7, with 7 nucleotides matching TRBD1. This CDR3 region has 13 residues. Germline assignment: CDR1 PRHDT and CDR2 FYEKMQ (reference sequence). V lost 5 bases, J lost 2 bases, and 3 bases stayed unmatched. In nucleotides, the CDR3 is TGTGCCAGCAGCCTTCAGGGGGCCTACGAGCAGTACTTC. This gives the protein CASSLQGAYEQYF.

The rearrangement joins TRBV4-1 to TRBJ2-7, with D possibly TRBD2 on 5 matching bases. Trimming stripped 1 base from V and 0 bases from J, with 13 bases between. Germline CDR1 and CDR2: MGHRA and YSYEKL. There are 16 residues in the CDR3. CDR3 amino acids: CASSQGVAPSSYEQYF. CDR3 nucleotides: TGCGCCAGCAGCCAAGGGGTAGCGCCAAGCTCCTACGAGCAGTACTTC.

V and J are TRBV19 and TRBJ1-5; D unclear. From germline, CDR1 is LNHDA and CDR2 SQIVND (reference sequence). CDR3 length: 16 residues. V was shortened by 5 bases and J by 3 bases, with 17 bases between the two germline ends. DNA of the CDR3: TGTGCCAGTAGTCATCAAGGGTCCCTTACCAATCAGCCCCAGCATTTT. Encoded protein: CASSHQGSLTNQPQHF.

This clone has a single count. V gene TRBV27 combines with J gene TRBJ2-7; D call uncertain. The CDR3 covers 11 residues. Trimming left V 4 bases short and J 2 bases short, with 3 bases between. Germline V gene lookup returns CDR1 MNHEY and CDR2 SMNVEV (reference sequence). The CDR3 sequence is CASSSPYEQYF. The CDR3 DNA sequence: TGTGCCAGCAGTTCCCCCTACGAGCAGTACTTC.

This chain's CDR3 is CASSLGLAGGDEQYF. The CDR3, as DNA: TGTGCCAGCAGTTTGGGACTAGCGGGAGGGGACGAGCAGTACTTC. The V gene is TRBV27, the J gene TRBJ2-7; 16 bases agree with TRBD2. Germline V CDR1 and CDR2: MNHEY, SMNVEV (reference sequence). The CDR3 has 15 amino acids. The junction had 1 base not matched to a gene; V was cut back by 3 bases and J by 5 bases.

The chain couples TRBV6-6 to TRBJ1-1; D is uncertain. Germline CDR1 is MNHNY and CDR2 is SVGAGI (reference sequence). V lost 4 bases to trimming and J lost 5 bases, with 14 bases between them. The CDR3 contains 14 residues. In nucleotides, the CDR3 is TGTGCCAGCAGTTCCCCAGGAAGGAAGACTGAAGCTTTCTTT. Its protein product is CASSSPGRKTEAFF.

This sequence joins TRBV5-1 and TRBJ2-7; 8 nucleotides match TRBD1. The CDR3 is 14 amino acids. The J segment lost 3 bases and the V segment lost 3 bases, leaving 5 bases of the junction unmatched. The germline gives CDR1 SGHRS, CDR2 YFSETQ. The CDR3, as DNA: TGCGCCAGCAGCTGGGTAGGGACAGGCTACGAGCAGTACTTC. It specifies CASSWVGTGYEQYF.